This T cell receptor beta chain originates from a study of beta chain features in type 1 diabetes (dated by TCRdb to 2017 to 2018). Concerning the study at large: No differences in mean age, gender distribution, total cell number or subset yield were found between patients and healthy donors. A total of 90 million to 130 million sorted cells were examined across all samples, and a strong correlation was observed between cell number per subset and RNA yield. In the study, TCRB repertoires of sorted circulating CD4+ T cell subsets from recently diagnosed type 1 diabetes patients were compared with those of matched healthy donors. Regulatory and stem cell-like memory subsets were obtained from only 8 patients and roughly 8 healthy donors, while naive and central memory subsets were obtained from all 28 donors. The investigation overall reported the following: PCR may preferentially amplify shorter templates, but because patient and control samples were amplified and corrected together, any resulting skew would affect both groups equally. HLA sub-analyses involved small numbers of individuals, so any influence of HLA type on TCRB rearrangement remained unresolved. Type 1 diabetes patients showed a moderate but significant shortening of TCRB CDR3 length in all four CD4+ subsets. Naive, central memory and regulatory TCRB repertoires appeared to be more similar among patients than among healthy donors. At VDJ recombination sites, type 1 diabetes patients had fewer insertions and more deleted nucleotides, which implies abnormalities in thymic rearrangement. Because cDNA rather than genomic DNA was sequenced, highly expressing activated cells could have been over-represented, although no difference in activation and CD3 levels was found between groups.

The entire isolated RNA was reverse transcribed using the High Capacity cDNA Reverse Transcription Kit, and thus expressed TCRB transcripts were sequenced. Deep immunoSEQ sequencing was performed on naive, central memory and regulatory T cell samples, with an average of roughly 3.5 million total reads per sample. Sorted cells were lysed in RLT buffer, and RNA was extracted using DNase-treated RNeasy Micro or Mini kits according to cell number. To prevent cross-contamination, every cell subset was processed on its own, while patient and healthy donor samples were processed together. TCRB sequences were amplified from cDNA with the immunoSEQ multiplex PCR, producing 87-bp fragments spanning the CDR3 region. Amplicons were sequenced on the Illumina HiSeq platform. In the authors' own workflow: PCR bias was computationally corrected using synthetic template baselines, reads within Hamming distance 2 were collapsed, and singletons that could not be merged were discarded. Reads were aligned against IMGT to assign V, D and J genes, CDR3 length and insertions or deletions at six rearrangement sites. Within each subset, clonotype counts were normalized to sorted cell number, and only after that were true diversity and Gini coefficients computed with the tcR R package. The overlap coefficient, calculated on TCRB nucleotide sequences, was used to quantify repertoire sharing. TCRdb took this table from immuneACCESS and kept in-frame rearrangements with V and J called. Such tables lack part of the clones; where checked against another copy, unresolved V genes explain under half of the gap, and the rest is unexplained. That table gives V, J and clone size, and the DNA gave D and trimming. This sample holds approximately 170,000 clones; 7.8% were observed only once. More than 0.75% of the sample belongs to the ten largest clones.

From each donor, a single peripheral blood sample of around 120 mL on average was drawn into heparinised tubes. A BD FACSAria II was used to sort naive, central memory, regulatory and stem cell-like memory CD4+ T cells with a panel that included CD45RO, CCR7, CD25, CD127, CD95 and CD27. Every sorted population had a purity above 98%. PBMCs were separated immediately by Lymphoprep density gradient centrifugation and were stained directly, without being cultured. Samples were stained and sorted in pairs, with one healthy donor and one patient per experiment, so that batch effects were minimized. The CDR3, cysteine through phenylalanine, is 13 amino acids long. The kept DNA is CDR3 alone, 39 bases in frame from the first base. For CDR1 and CDR2, the germline V gene lists SGHTA and FQGTGA. Between the V and J ends, shortened by 2 bases and 5 bases respectively, the junction contains 9 bases. This clone was counted only a few times. Its antigen is unknown. No base qualities exist here, and no much larger clone lies one base off it.

Recombination joined TRBV7-3 with TRBJ1-1, with the identity of the D gene unclear. Sequences were obtained from central memory CD4+ T cells from blood. The TCR sequence derives from a woman aged 40 to 50 with type 1 diabetes. CDR3 region: CASSLAVGTEAFF. The bases are TGTGCCAGCAGCTTAGCGGTCGGGACTGAAGCTTTCTTT.